Below are 25 T cell receptor beta chains sequenced from a single sample in a study of blood T cell repertoires in COVID-19. Measured with immunoSEQ multiplex PCR; TCRdb has only the in-frame clones, and not every one. The table shows under 250,000 clones, with around 82% occurring only once. The sample comprised peripheral blood. The origin of the receptors is a man aged 40-50 years with active or convalescent COVID-19.

The J gene is TRBJ2-2, the V gene TRBV10-3; TRBD1 matches 7 bases. This CDR3 has 14 residues. The germline CDR1 and CDR2 sequences are ENHRY and SYGVKD. J lost 5 bases, V lost 6 bases, and 6 bases had no gene match. The DNA for the CDR3 is TGTGCCATCAGGCCGGGACAGAGGACCGGGGAGCTGTTTTTT. Its protein product is CAIRPGQRTGELFF.

J is TRBJ2-3 and V is TRBV24-1; 7 positions match TRBD1. The junction had 8 bases not matched to a gene; V was cut back by 6 bases and J by 3 bases. There are 15 residues in the CDR3. The germline CDR1 and CDR2 sequences are KGHDR and SFDVKD. The CDR3 region is CATSNRGSGTDTQYF. The CDR3 coding sequence is TGTGCCACCAGTAACAGGGGCTCAGGTACAGATACGCAGTATTTT.

V and J are TRBV10-3 and TRBJ1-2; the match to TRBD1 covers 9 bases. There are 16 residues in the CDR3. V shed 0 bases and J 4 bases; nucleotides not matched to a gene: 6. Germline lookup yields CDR1 ENHRY and CDR2 SYGVKD. CDR3 sequence (DNA): TGTGCCATCAGTGAGTCGGGGACAGGGAGAACCTATGGCTACACCTTC. Amino acids: CAISESGTGRTYGYTF.

This chain joins TRBV7-9 and TRBJ1-5; 7 positions match TRBD1. Losses at the gene ends were 2 bases for V and 0 bases for J; bases not matched to a gene: 1. Germline CDR1 SEHNR, CDR2 FQNEAQ (reference sequence). CDR3 length: 15 residues. The CDR3 bases are TGTGCCAGCAGCTTACAGGGGGATAGCAATCAGCCCCAGCATTTT. It translates to CASSLQGDSNQPQHF.

This clone appeared a few times. The chain joins TRBV11-3 to TRBJ2-7; TRBD1 agrees at 9 bases. Germline V CDR1 and CDR2: SGHNT, YENEEA. V gave up 5 bases and J gave up 2 bases; unmatched junction bases: 7. The CDR3 is 15 amino acids. The CDR3 DNA sequence: TGTGCCAGCAGCCCGCGGACAGGGGAACCCTACGAGCAGTACTTC. Translated: CASSPRTGEPYEQYF. Using reference TRBV11-3 and TRBJ2-7 for the parts outside the CDR3, the full variable domain is EAGVVQSPRYKIIEKKQPVAFWCNPISGHNTLYWYLQNLGQGPELLIRYENEEAVDDSQLPKDRFSAERLKGVDSTLKIQPAELGDSAVYLCASSPRTGEPYEQYFGPGTRLTVT.

The gene calls are TRBV29-1 and TRBJ1-2, with 9 bases lining up with TRBD1. Germline lookup yields CDR1 SQVTM and CDR2 ANQGSEA. The CDR3 runs to 14 residues. Trimming at V came to 3 bases and at J to 8 bases, leaving 10 bases not matched to a gene. CDR3 sequence: CSVEVGTGTDGYTF. The CDR3 DNA is TGCAGCGTTGAGGTTGGGACAGGGACCGACGGCTACACCTTC.

This clone was seen a few times. The chain couples TRBV10-3 to TRBJ1-4, with 7 bases lining up with TRBD1. J lost 8 bases, V lost 10 bases, and 10 bases had no gene match. This CDR3 contains 13 residues. The V gene's germline CDR1 is ENHRY and CDR2 SYGVKD. This CDR3 reads CATTTGLREKLFF. Here the CDR3 DNA reads TGTGCCACCACGACAGGGTTGAGGGAAAAACTGTTTTTT.

This sequence joins TRBV6-2 or TRBV6-3 and TRBJ2-5; 10 bases align to TRBD2. This CDR3 contains 15 residues. The germline V gene has CDR1 MNHEY and CDR2 SVGEGT. V was clipped by 2 bases and J by 4 bases; unmatched bases: 4. The CDR3, as DNA: TGTGCCAGCAGTTACAGCGGGGGGGCCTCAGAGACCCAGTACTTC. It encodes CASSYSGGASETQYF.

This clone was recorded once. The chain uses TRBV4-1 and TRBJ1-1; possibly TRBD1 for D (6 bases). Trimming cost V 3 bases and J 7 bases, with 12 bases left between them. The CDR3 has 13 amino acids. Germline CDR1 and CDR2: MGHRA and YSYEKL. The CDR3: CASSQQGSDEAFF. CDR3 nucleotides: TGCGCCAGCAGCCAGCAGGGGTCGGATGAAGCTTTCTTT.

The sample holds one count of this clone. The chain couples TRBV2 to TRBJ1-6; weak D call: TRBD1 (5 bases). V lost 11 bases, J lost 13 bases, and 15 bases lay in between. Germline V lookup: CDR1 SNHLY, CDR2 FYNNEI. CDR3 length: 11 amino acids. In DNA form, the CDR3 reads TGTGCCGGGGGGTCCCCCTACCCCCTCCACTTT. The encoded protein is CAGGSPYPLHF. The variable domain in full, completed from reference TRBV2 and TRBJ1-6, reads EPEVTQTPSHQVTQMGQEVILRCVPISNHLYFYWYRQILGQKVEFLVSFYNNEISEKSEIFDDQFSVERPDGSNFTLKIRSTKLEDSAMYFCAGGSPYPLHFGNGTRLTVT.

The V gene is TRBV3-1 (or the pseudogene TRBV3-2), the J gene TRBJ2-2; TRBD2 matches at 7 bases. Trimming removed 7 bases from V and 1 base from J; junction bases left unmatched: 6. The CDR3 runs to 15 residues. Germline V gene sequence: CDR1 LGHDT, CDR2 YNNKEL (reference sequence). The CDR3 here is CASKRTSWNTGELFF. The CDR3 region has the DNA TGTGCCAGCAAGAGGACTAGTTGGAACACCGGGGAGCTGTTTTTT.

The chain carries TRBV6-2 or TRBV6-3 and TRBJ2-7; tentative D call: TRBD2 (6 bases). Trimming cost V 6 bases and J 6 bases, with 9 bases left between them. Germline CDR1 and CDR2: MNHEY and SVGEGT. The CDR3 length is 11 residues. DNA for the CDR3: TGTGCCAGCAGCCGGGAGCGCGAGCAGTACTTC. Its translation: CASSREREQYF.

The chain carries TRBV10-2 and TRBJ1-6, with 9 nucleotides matching TRBD1. Germline-derived CDR1 and CDR2 are WSHSY and SAAADI. This CDR3 region has 14 residues. Trimming cost V 8 bases and J 9 bases; bases outside gene matches: 8. The CDR3 here is CASGITGGGSPLHF. Written as DNA, the CDR3 is TGCGCCAGCGGGATCACAGGGGGCGGTTCACCCCTCCACTTT.

The rearrangement joins TRBV10-3 to TRBJ2-7; a possible D gene is TRBD1 (5 bases). Trimming removed 3 bases from V and 6 bases from J, with 24 bases in between. From germline, CDR1 is ENHRY and CDR2 SYGVKD. The CDR3 contains 17 residues. In nucleotides, the CDR3 is TGTGCCATCAGTGATTCAGGGTCCGTTAGTTGGGCCCTCGAGCAGTACTTC. Protein product: CAISDSGSVSWALEQYF.

The rearrangement joins TRBV6-1 to TRBJ2-5, with 12 bases fitting TRBD1. J was trimmed by 5 bases and V by 2 bases; bases with no gene match: 9. CDR1 is MNHNS and CDR2 is SASEGT in the germline V gene. There are 17 residues in the CDR3. CDR3 region: CASSESVGQGAFETQYF. The CDR3 DNA sequence: TGTGCCAGCAGTGAATCCGTGGGACAGGGGGCTTTCGAGACCCAGTACTTC.

This clone appeared once. CDR3 region: CASSQSDRADVHF. CDR3 DNA sequence: TGTGCCAGCAGCCAATCGGACAGGGCCGACGTCCACTTT. The V call is TRBV3-1 (or the pseudogene TRBV3-2), the J call TRBJ1-6; 8 bases map to TRBD1. The germline gives CDR1 LGHDT, CDR2 YNNKEL (reference sequence). This CDR3 has 13 residues. V lost 2 bases, J lost 17 bases, and 8 bases stayed unmatched.

This chain links TRBV21-1 with TRBJ1-2; TRBD1 was called by the table and not checked on the DNA. TRBV21-1 is shown as a pseudogene. The CDR3 has 14 amino acids. CDR3 sequence (DNA): TGTGCCAGCAGCAGACCGACAGGGGGGCACGGCTACACCTTC. Translated: CASSRPTGGHGYTF.

The V call is TRBV5-4, the J call TRBJ2-1; perhaps TRBD1 as D (7 bases). Germline CDR1 reads SGHNT; CDR2 reads YYREEE (reference sequence). There are 16 residues in the CDR3. The V and J ends lost 3 bases and 2 bases respectively, with 15 bases between them. As DNA, the CDR3 is TGTGCCAGCAGCTGGGGAGGTGACAGGGCCTACAATGAGCAGTTCTTC. Its protein product is CASSWGGDRAYNEQFF.

This clone was picked up one time. The V gene is TRBV10-2, the J gene TRBJ2-5, with D maybe TRBD2 (5 bases). CDR1 and CDR2 from the germline V gene are WSHSY and SAAADI. The CDR3 loop spans 12 amino acids. V lost 3 bases to trimming and J lost 4 bases, with 6 bases between them. This chain's CDR3 is CASSDGRETQYF. The CDR3 nucleotides are TGCGCCAGCAGTGATGGGAGAGAGACCCAGTACTTC.

The rearrangement joins TRBV7-3 to TRBJ1-1, with D perhaps TRBD1 (6 bases). The CDR3 runs to 14 residues. V lost 6 bases and J lost 1, with 12 bases in between. Germline values: CDR1 SGHTA, CDR2 FQGTGA. CDR3 sequence reads: CASRLGTSNTEAFF. The CDR3 DNA sequence: TGTGCCAGCAGGTTGGGGACATCGAACACTGAAGCTTTCTTT.

This chain links TRBV9 with TRBJ1-1; 8 bases line up with TRBD1. Per germline, CDR1 SGDLS and CDR2 YYNGEE. V gave up 2 bases and J gave up 5 bases; unmatched junction bases: 5. CDR3 length equals 14 residues. CDR3 sequence reads: CASSVGQGRTEAFF. The DNA for the CDR3 is TGTGCCAGCAGCGTTGGACAGGGAAGAACTGAAGCTTTCTTT. The whole variable domain, filled in from reference TRBV9 and TRBJ1-1, reads DSGVTQTPKHLITATGQRVTLRCSPRSGDLSVYWYQQSLDQGLQFLIQYYNGEERAKGNILERFSAQQFPDLHSELNLSSLELGDSALYFCASSVGQGRTEAFFGQGTRLTVV.

The chain recombines TRBV6-2 or TRBV6-3 with TRBJ2-2, with TRBD2 matching 12 bases. The CDR3 consists of 18 residues. CDR1 and CDR2 (germline): MNHEY, SVGEGT. Losses at the gene ends were 6 bases for V and 5 bases for J; bases not matched to a gene: 13. The CDR3: CASSTLTSGGRRTGELFF. CDR3 nucleotide sequence: TGTGCCAGCAGCACCCTGACTAGCGGGGGCCGGAGGACCGGGGAGCTGTTTTTT.

This chain connects TRBV2 to TRBJ1-1; D may be TRBD1 (5 bases). Per the germline V gene, CDR1 is SNHLY and CDR2 is FYNNEI. This CDR3 is built from 14 residues. V lost 4 bases to trimming and J lost 3 bases, with 12 bases between them. The CDR3 sequence is CASSGQTRDTEAFF. CDR3 in DNA: TGTGCCAGCAGTGGACAGACCCGAGACACTGAAGCTTTCTTT.

The CDR3 loop is CASGVTSGGFQETQYF. The CDR3 nucleotides read TGTGCTAGTGGAGTCACTAGCGGGGGGTTCCAAGAGACCCAGTACTTC. This chain uses TRBV12-5 with TRBJ2-5; TRBD2 matches 12 bases. The germline gives CDR1 LGHNT, CDR2 FRNRAP. The J segment lost 1 base and the V segment lost 6 bases, leaving 6 bases of the junction unmatched. The CDR3 extends over 16 amino acids.

This sequence joins TRBV3-1 (or the pseudogene TRBV3-2) and TRBJ1-2; TRBD1 aligns across 10 bases. CDR3 length: 15 amino acids. Trimming at V came to 3 bases and at J to 5 bases, leaving 6 bases not matched to a gene. The V gene's germline CDR1 is LGHDT and CDR2 YNNKEL (reference sequence). CDR3 DNA sequence: TGTGCCAGCAGCCAGGGGACAGGGGCAATATATGGCTACACCTTC. Its protein is CASSQGTGAIYGYTF.